Listed below are T cell receptor beta chains from one sample, sequenced in a study of human T cells and chemical hapten exposure. Each CDR3 protein gets one entry after TCRdb re-called the 5' RACE reads with MiXCR. The table shows 65,000 to 90,000 distinct CDR3 sequences, with 15% to 20% occurring only once. The receptors come from a female donor in good health. Each CDR3 is given without its conserved first and last residue.

v_call: TRBV7-2; j_call: TRBJ2-4; cdr3_aa: ASSLEGTSHGNIQY
v_call: TRBV29-1; j_call: TRBJ2-5; cdr3_aa: SVDSTVAGETQY
v_call: TRBV28; j_call: TRBJ1-1; cdr3_aa: ASSLEEKAEAF
v_call: TRBV5-1; j_call: TRBJ2-3; cdr3_aa: ASSPGQLTDTQY
v_call: TRBV4-1; j_call: TRBJ2-5; cdr3_aa: ASSQPGTGGRTQY
v_call: TRBV5-1; j_call: TRBJ1-2; cdr3_aa: ASSLEGQPFYGYT
v_call: TRBV4-3; j_call: TRBJ2-1; cdr3_aa: ASSQDRKEQF
v_call: TRBV28; j_call: TRBJ2-2; cdr3_aa: ASRPGGSGFTGELF
v_call: TRBV10-3; j_call: TRBJ1-1; cdr3_aa: AISSLQGNTEAF
v_call: TRBV5-6; j_call: TRBJ2-1; cdr3_aa: ASSFRGGLAGGYNEQF
v_call: TRBV10-2; j_call: TRBJ2-5; cdr3_aa: ASIPFEGGETQY
v_call: TRBV7-2; j_call: TRBJ1-1; cdr3_aa: ASSLVVRENTEAF
v_call: TRBV20-1; j_call: TRBJ1-5; cdr3_aa: SARKQGEQPQH
v_call: TRBV29-1; j_call: TRBJ1-1; cdr3_aa: SVEGRGRAEAF
v_call: TRBV6-2/TRBV6-3; j_call: TRBJ1-1; cdr3_aa: ASSYYGEGTEAF
v_call: TRBV7-9; j_call: TRBJ2-5; cdr3_aa: ASSPDLTYQETQY
v_call: TRBV6-1; j_call: TRBJ1-5; cdr3_aa: ASSEVGSNQPQH
v_call: TRBV20-1; j_call: TRBJ2-1; cdr3_aa: SARESENEQF
v_call: TRBV6-5; j_call: TRBJ2-7; cdr3_aa: ASSYGQAGNEQY
v_call: TRBV5-5; j_call: TRBJ1-5; cdr3_aa: ASSLGPDHQPQH
v_call: TRBV14; j_call: TRBJ2-2; cdr3_aa: ASSQFNRVSTGELF
v_call: TRBV25-1; j_call: TRBJ1-5; cdr3_aa: ASSGRGGHNQPQH
v_call: TRBV7-2; j_call: TRBJ1-4; cdr3_aa: ASSLVAGMNEKLF
v_call: TRBV19; j_call: TRBJ2-4; cdr3_aa: ASSMVVRTVGLQY
v_call: TRBV27; j_call: TRBJ2-7; cdr3_aa: ASSFMGQTSYEQY
v_call: TRBV6-5; j_call: TRBJ2-2; cdr3_aa: ATQGVAGGIGELF
v_call: TRBV6-5; j_call: TRBJ1-2; cdr3_aa: ASSYSDGRYGYT
v_call: TRBV4-3; j_call: TRBJ1-1; cdr3_aa: ASSQVTTAPYTEAF
v_call: TRBV28; j_call: TRBJ2-5; cdr3_aa: ASSFIGGGGEETQY
v_call: TRBV5-1; j_call: TRBJ2-5; cdr3_aa: ASSLAPSGGQETQY
v_call: TRBV24-1; j_call: TRBJ1-1; cdr3_aa: ATRTEVGEAF
v_call: TRBV15; j_call: TRBJ1-6; cdr3_aa: ATSIHTGGDSPLH
v_call: TRBV3-1; j_call: TRBJ1-5; cdr3_aa: ASSQDRSLPQH
v_call: TRBV14; j_call: TRBJ1-6; cdr3_aa: ASSQAGYSESPLH
v_call: TRBV2; j_call: TRBJ2-1; cdr3_aa: ASNHEF
v_call: TRBV6-6; j_call: TRBJ2-7; cdr3_aa: ASSAYGVNEQY
v_call: TRBV6-6; j_call: TRBJ2-1; cdr3_aa: ASSYSRDPYNEQF
v_call: TRBV5-1; j_call: TRBJ2-3; cdr3_aa: ASSLKGRSMGGVVPTTDTQY
v_call: TRBV4-3; j_call: TRBJ1-2; cdr3_aa: ASSQELVRTGLNYGYT
v_call: TRBV5-4; j_call: TRBJ2-1; cdr3_aa: ASRSGTSGKGEQF
v_call: TRBV7-2; j_call: TRBJ2-7; cdr3_aa: ASSFLRSAGDLYEQY
v_call: TRBV5-1; j_call: TRBJ1-4; cdr3_aa: ASSLGQGRNEKLF
v_call: TRBV7-2; j_call: TRBJ2-3; cdr3_aa: ASLFFGSDTQY
v_call: TRBV7-2; j_call: TRBJ2-1; cdr3_aa: ASSLAPTREQF
v_call: TRBV4-1; j_call: TRBJ1-2; cdr3_aa: ASSQEQGSNYGYT
v_call: TRBV19; j_call: TRBJ2-3; cdr3_aa: ATVAGTGGTDTQY
v_call: TRBV3-1; j_call: TRBJ2-3; cdr3_aa: ASSNRQGPTDTQY
v_call: TRBV28; j_call: TRBJ2-3; cdr3_aa: ASSFGLAMDTQY
v_call: TRBV27; j_call: TRBJ2-6; cdr3_aa: ASTAVPGANVLT
v_call: TRBV11-2; j_call: TRBJ2-7; cdr3_aa: ASSSLRDGSYEQY
v_call: TRBV29-1; j_call: TRBJ2-1; cdr3_aa: SVEDSTGLAGVSEQF